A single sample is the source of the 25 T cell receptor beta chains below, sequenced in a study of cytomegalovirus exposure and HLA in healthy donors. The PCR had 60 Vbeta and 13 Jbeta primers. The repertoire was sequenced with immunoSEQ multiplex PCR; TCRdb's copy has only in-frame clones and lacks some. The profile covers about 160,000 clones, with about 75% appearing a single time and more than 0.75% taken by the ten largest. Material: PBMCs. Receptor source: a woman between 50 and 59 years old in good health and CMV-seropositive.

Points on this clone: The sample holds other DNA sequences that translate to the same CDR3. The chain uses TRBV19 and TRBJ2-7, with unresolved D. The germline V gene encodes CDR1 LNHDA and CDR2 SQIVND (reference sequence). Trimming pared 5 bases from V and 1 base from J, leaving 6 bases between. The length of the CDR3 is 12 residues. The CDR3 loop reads CASSSGSYEQYF. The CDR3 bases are TGTGCCAGTAGTTCAGGATCCTACGAGCAGTACTTC.

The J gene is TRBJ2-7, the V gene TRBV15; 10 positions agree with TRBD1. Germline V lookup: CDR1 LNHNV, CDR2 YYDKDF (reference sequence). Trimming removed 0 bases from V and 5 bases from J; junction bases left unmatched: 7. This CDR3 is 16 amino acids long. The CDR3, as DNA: TGTGCCACCAGCAGAGACCGCCGGGACAGGGGAAACGAGCAGTACTTC. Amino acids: CATSRDRRDRGNEQYF.

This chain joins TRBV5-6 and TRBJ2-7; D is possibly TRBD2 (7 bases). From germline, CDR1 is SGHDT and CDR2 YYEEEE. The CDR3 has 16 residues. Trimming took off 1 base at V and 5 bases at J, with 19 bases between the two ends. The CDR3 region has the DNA TGTGCCAGCAGCTTGTATGGGGGGGCATACACCAACGAGCAGTACTTC. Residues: CASSLYGGAYTNEQYF.

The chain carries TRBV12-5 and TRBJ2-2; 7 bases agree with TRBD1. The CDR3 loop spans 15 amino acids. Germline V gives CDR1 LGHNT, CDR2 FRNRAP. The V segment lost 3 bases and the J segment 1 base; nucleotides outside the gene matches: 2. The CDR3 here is CASGLRQGNTGELFF. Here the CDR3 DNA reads TGTGCTAGTGGTTTAAGACAGGGGAACACCGGGGAGCTGTTTTTT.

The CDR3, as DNA: TGTGCCAGCAACCTCTTGGGGAGAGACCAGCCCCAGCATTTT. This gives the protein CASNLLGRDQPQHF. The chain employs TRBV28 and TRBJ1-5; D uncertain. The CDR3 is made up of 14 amino acids. Trimming took off 7 bases at V and 7 bases at J, with 17 bases between the two ends. Germline V gene sequence: CDR1 MDHEN, CDR2 SYDVKM.

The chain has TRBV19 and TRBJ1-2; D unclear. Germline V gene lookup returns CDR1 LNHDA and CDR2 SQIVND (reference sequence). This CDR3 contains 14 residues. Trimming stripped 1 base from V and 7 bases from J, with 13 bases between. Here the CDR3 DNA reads TGTGCCAGTAGTATAGGGTCCCTTTTCGGTGGCTACACCTTC. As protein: CASSIGSLFGGYTF.

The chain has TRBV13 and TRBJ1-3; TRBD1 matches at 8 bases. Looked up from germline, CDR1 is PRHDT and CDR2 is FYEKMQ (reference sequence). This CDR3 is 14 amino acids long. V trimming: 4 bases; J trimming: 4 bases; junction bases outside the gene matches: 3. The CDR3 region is CASSSRTGGNTIYF. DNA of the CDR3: TGTGCCAGCAGCTCCCGGACAGGGGGAAACACCATATATTTT.

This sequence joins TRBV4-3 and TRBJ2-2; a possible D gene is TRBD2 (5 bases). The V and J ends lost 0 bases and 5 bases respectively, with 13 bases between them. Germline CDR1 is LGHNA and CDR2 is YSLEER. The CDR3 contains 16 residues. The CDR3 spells CASSQEAAGVTGELFF. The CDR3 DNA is TGCGCCAGCAGCCAAGAAGCTGCGGGTGTTACCGGGGAGCTGTTTTTT.

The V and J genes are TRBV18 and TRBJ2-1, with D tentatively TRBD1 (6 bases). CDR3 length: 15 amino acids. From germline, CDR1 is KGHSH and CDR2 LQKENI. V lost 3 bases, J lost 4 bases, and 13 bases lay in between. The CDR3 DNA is TGTGCCAGCTCACCCCAGGGGAACCGATACAATGAGCAGTTCTTC. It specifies CASSPQGNRYNEQFF.

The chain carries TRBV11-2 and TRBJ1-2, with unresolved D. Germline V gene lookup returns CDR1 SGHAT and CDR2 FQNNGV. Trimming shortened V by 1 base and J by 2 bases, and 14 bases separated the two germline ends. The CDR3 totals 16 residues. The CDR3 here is CASSLGSARKNYGYTF. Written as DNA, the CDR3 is TGTGCCAGCAGCTTAGGGTCAGCCAGGAAAAACTATGGCTACACCTTC.

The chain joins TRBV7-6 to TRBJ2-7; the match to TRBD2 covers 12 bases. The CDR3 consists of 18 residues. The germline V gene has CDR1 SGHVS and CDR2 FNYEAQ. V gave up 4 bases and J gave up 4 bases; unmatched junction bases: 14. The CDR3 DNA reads TGTGCCAGCAGCTACCTTCGCCGGCTAGCGGGGGGGATTTACGAGCAGTACTTC. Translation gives CASSYLRRLAGGIYEQYF.

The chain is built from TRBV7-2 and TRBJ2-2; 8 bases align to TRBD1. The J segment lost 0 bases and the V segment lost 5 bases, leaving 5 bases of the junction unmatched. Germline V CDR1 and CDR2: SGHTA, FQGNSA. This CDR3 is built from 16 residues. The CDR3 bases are TGTGCCAGCAGCCGACAGGGGCCCGCGAACACCGGGGAGCTGTTTTTT. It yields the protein CASSRQGPANTGELFF.

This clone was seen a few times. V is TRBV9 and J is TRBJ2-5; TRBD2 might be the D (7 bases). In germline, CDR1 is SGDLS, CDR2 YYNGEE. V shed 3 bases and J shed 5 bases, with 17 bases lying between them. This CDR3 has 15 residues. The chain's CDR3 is CASSARRGAGETQYF. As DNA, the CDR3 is TGTGCCAGCAGCGCCCGACGGGGGGCCGGGGAGACCCAGTACTTC.

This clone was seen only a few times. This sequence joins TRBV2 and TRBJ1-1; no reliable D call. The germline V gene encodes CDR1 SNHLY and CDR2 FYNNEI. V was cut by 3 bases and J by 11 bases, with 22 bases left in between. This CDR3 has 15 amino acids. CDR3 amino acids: CASSDGLSTSRGAFF. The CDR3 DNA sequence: TGTGCCAGCAGTGATGGTCTCAGTACTTCACGAGGGGCTTTCTTT.

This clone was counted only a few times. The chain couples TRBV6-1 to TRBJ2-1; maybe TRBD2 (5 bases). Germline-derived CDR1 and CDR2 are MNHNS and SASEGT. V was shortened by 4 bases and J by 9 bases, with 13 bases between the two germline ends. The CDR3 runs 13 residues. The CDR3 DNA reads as TGTGCCAGCAGTGGCGCGAGGGTGGCTGAGCAGTTCTTC. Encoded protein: CASSGARVAEQFF.

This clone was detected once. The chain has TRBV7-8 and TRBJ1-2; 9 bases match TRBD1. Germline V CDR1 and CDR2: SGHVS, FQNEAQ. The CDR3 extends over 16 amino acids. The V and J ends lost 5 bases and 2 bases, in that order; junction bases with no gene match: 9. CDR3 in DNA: TGTGCCAGCAGCCCTGGACAGGGGCTGGGAAACTATGGCTACACCTTC. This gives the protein CASSPGQGLGNYGYTF.

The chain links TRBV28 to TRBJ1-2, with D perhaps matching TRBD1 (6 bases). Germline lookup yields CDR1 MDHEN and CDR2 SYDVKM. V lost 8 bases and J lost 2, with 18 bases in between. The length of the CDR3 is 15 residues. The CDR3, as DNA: TGTGCCAGCGCTTACTCCGGGACATCCAACTATGGCTACACCTTC. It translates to CASAYSGTSNYGYTF.

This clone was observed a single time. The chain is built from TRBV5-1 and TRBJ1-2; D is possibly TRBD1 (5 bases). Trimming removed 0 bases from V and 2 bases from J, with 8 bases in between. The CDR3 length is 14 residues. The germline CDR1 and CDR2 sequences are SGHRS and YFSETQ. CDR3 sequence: CASSLGAGNYGYTF. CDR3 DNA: TGCGCCAGCAGCTTGGGGGCAGGGAACTATGGCTACACCTTC.

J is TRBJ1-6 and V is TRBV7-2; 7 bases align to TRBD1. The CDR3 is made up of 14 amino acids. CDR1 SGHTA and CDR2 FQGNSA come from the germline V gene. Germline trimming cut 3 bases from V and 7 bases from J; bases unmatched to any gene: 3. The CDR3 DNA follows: TGTGCCAGCAGCTTGGGACAGCCAAATTCACCCCTCCACTTT. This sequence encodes CASSLGQPNSPLHF.

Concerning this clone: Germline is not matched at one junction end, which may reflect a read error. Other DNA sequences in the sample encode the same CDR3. Written as DNA, the CDR3 is TGCGCCAGTAGCTACCGGGACAGAAATTACACCTTC. It specifies CASSYRDRNYTF. The chain has TRBV5-1 and TRBJ1-2, with 7 bases that match TRBD1. Germline V gene sequence: CDR1 SGHRS, CDR2 YFSETQ. The CDR3 extends over 12 amino acids.

CDR3 amino acids: CASSTPGSGQYF. The CDR3 nucleotides are TGTGCCAGCAGTACACCGGGAAGTGGGCAGTATTTT. The chain links TRBV27 to TRBJ2-3, with D perhaps matching TRBD2 (5 bases). There are 12 residues in the CDR3. The germline gives CDR1 MNHEY, CDR2 SMNVEV (reference sequence). Trimming pared 5 bases from V and 11 bases from J, leaving 14 bases between.

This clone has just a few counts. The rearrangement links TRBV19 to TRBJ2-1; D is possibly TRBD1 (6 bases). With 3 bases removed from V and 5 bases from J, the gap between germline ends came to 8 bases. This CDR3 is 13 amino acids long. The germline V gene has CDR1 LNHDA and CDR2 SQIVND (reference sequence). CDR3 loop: CASSIGTNNEQFF. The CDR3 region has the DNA TGTGCCAGTAGTATCGGGACAAACAATGAGCAGTTCTTC.

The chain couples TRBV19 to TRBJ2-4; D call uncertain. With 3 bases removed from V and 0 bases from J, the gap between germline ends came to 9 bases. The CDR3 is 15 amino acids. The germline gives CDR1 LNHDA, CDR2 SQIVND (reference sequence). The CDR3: CASSMQDLAKNIQYF. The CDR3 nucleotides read TGTGCCAGTAGTATGCAGGATCTAGCCAAAAACATTCAGTACTTC.

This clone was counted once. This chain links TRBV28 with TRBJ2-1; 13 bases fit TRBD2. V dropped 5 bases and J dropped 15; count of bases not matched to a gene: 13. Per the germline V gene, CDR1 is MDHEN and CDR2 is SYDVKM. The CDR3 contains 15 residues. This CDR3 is CASSITTSGGFMGFF. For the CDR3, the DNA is TGTGCCAGCAGTATTACGACTAGCGGGGGGTTCATGGGGTTCTTC.

CDR3 sequence: CASRRGQETQYF. CDR3 nucleotides: TGTGCCAGCCGAAGGGGACAAGAGACCCAGTACTTC. This chain uses TRBV7-2 with TRBJ2-5, with D possibly TRBD1 on 5 matching bases. Germline V gene lookup returns CDR1 SGHTA and CDR2 FQGNSA. The germline V and J ends were trimmed by 8 bases and 2 bases, with 9 bases remaining between them. CDR3 length: 12 residues.